Listed below are T cell receptor beta chains from one sample, sequenced in a study of CD8+CD57+ T cells in acquired aplastic anemia. MiXCR was run by TCRdb on the reads, yielding one entry per CDR3 protein. The table has 130,000 or so distinct CDR3 sequences, over 30% seen once. The sequenced material came from sorted CD4+, CD8+, or CD8+CD57+ T cells (not recorded which) from PBMCs. These receptors originate from a human donor with aplastic anemia. Both conserved end residues are part of each CDR3. The D gene is left open where the match is weak. Clone size is shown for a subset of rows, as once, few, many or a class of expanded clone.

TRBV5-1,many,-,TRBJ1-4,TGCGCCAGCAGCGCCGAGCGAGGGGCAACTAATGAAAAACTGTTTTTT,CASSAERGATNEKLFF
TRBV12-3/TRBV12-4,many,TRBD1,TRBJ1-1,TGTGCCAGCAGATGGTGGGACAGGAACACTGAAGCTTTCTTT,CASRWWDRNTEAFF
TRBV3-1,few,-,TRBJ1-6,TGTGCCAGCAGCCGCAGGACTCCAGGGGTGCGAAATTCACCCCTCCACTTT,CASSRRTPGVRNSPLHF
TRBV12-3/TRBV12-4,many,-,TRBJ2-3,TGTGCCAGCAGTCCCTCGGCCTCAAGGGGTGCAGATACGCAGTATTTT,CASSPSASRGADTQYF
TRBV15,once,-,TRBJ2-1,TGTGCCACCAGCAGAGATAGAATAAACAATGAGCAGTTCTTC,CATSRDRINNEQFF
TRBV29-1,-,TRBD2,TRBJ2-5,TGCAGCGTTCCGGGGGCTAGCGGGCCGGTAAGACACTTC,CSVPGASGPVRHF
TRBV19,once,TRBD2,TRBJ2-5,TGTGCCAGTAGTAGCGGCGGGGGTTGGCGGGAGACCCAGTACTTC,CASSSGGGWRETQYF
TRBV10-3,once,-,TRBJ1-2,TGTGCCATCAGTGAGTCGGGGGTAGGTGGCTACACCTTC,CAISESGVGGYTF
TRBV11-2,-,TRBD1,TRBJ2-3,TGTGCCAGCAGCTTAGATAGGGGGCGATGGTTCCGAGATACGCAGTATTTT,CASSLDRGRWFRDTQYF
TRBV5-4,few,TRBD2,TRBJ2-2,TGTGCCAGCAGCTTGGGGGCAGGTAGCGGGGGATACACCGGGGAGCTGTTTTTT,CASSLGAGSGGYTGELFF
TRBV5-4,-,-,TRBJ1-5,TGTGCCAGCAGCTTGGCCAAGGAGGCAAGGGGCAATCAGCCCCAGCATTTT,CASSLAKEARGNQPQHF
TRBV9,many,-,TRBJ1-1,TGTGCCAGCAGCGTATTTCCAGGGACTGAAGCTTTCTTT,CASSVFPGTEAFF
TRBV4-2,-,TRBD2,TRBJ2-1,TGTGCCAGCAGCCCCTGGCGGGAGGCCGACAATGAGCAGTTCTTC,CASSPWREADNEQFF
TRBV7-9,many,TRBD2,TRBJ2-5,TGTGCCAGCAGCTTAGCCGGCGGGGGGATCCAAGAGACCCAGTACTTC,CASSLAGGGIQETQYF
TRBV10-1,many,-,TRBJ2-3,TGCGCCAGTAGTAGGGCAGGCTACACAGATACGCAGTATTTT,CASSRAGYTDTQYF
TRBV6-1,many,TRBD2,TRBJ2-3,TGTGCCAGCAGCCCCCTTCTAATAGCGGGGGTCACAGATACGCAGTATTTT,CASSPLLIAGVTDTQYF
TRBV7-6,-,TRBD2,TRBJ2-3,TGTGCCAGCAGCTCTAGACTAGCGGGAGGGCCCGTAGATACGCAGTATTTT,CASSSRLAGGPVDTQYF
TRBV10-1,many,-,TRBJ1-3,TGCGCCAGCAGAGAAGGTTCTGGAAACACCATATATTTT,CASREGSGNTIYF
TRBV2,once,-,TRBJ1-6,TGTGCCAGCAGTGACCGGAGTCGTAATTCACCCCTCCACTTT,CASSDRSRNSPLHF
TRBV3-1,-,-,TRBJ2-1,TGTGCCAGCAGCCAAGCGAACAGAGCCTTCTACAATGAGCAGTTCTTC,CASSQANRAFYNEQFF
TRBV15,-,-,TRBJ2-1,TGTGCCACCAGCTCTGATGACGGGAGCTCCTACAATGAGCAGTTCTTC,CATSSDDGSSYNEQFF
TRBV6-5,many,TRBD1,TRBJ1-1,TGTGCCAGCAGTTCCCCCGGGGACAGGGATTGGGCTGAAGCTTTCTTT,CASSSPGDRDWAEAFF
TRBV12-5,few,TRBD1,TRBJ1-1,TGTGCTAGTGGTTTGGTACTGGGACAGCCGAACACTGAAGCTTTCTTT,CASGLVLGQPNTEAFF
TRBV2,-,TRBD2,TRBJ2-3,TGTGCCAGCAGTGGGCTAGCGGGGCCCAGGGATACGCAGTATTTT,CASSGLAGPRDTQYF
TRBV30,-,-,TRBJ2-3,TGTGCCTGTTTCGAGAGGGCCGCCGGCAAAGATACGCAGTATTTT,CACFERAAGKDTQYF
TRBV4-1,few,TRBD1,TRBJ1-2,TGCGCCAGCAGCCAAACATATGACAGGGCTGGAGGGACTAACTATGGCTACACCTTC,CASSQTYDRAGGTNYGYTF
TRBV4-1,many,TRBD2,TRBJ2-7,TGCGCCAGCAGCGGGACTAGCGGGGGCTACGAGCAGTACTTC,CASSGTSGGYEQYF
TRBV12-3/TRBV12-4,few,-,TRBJ1-3,TGTGCCAGCAGTTTTGGACACCTTGGAAACACCATATATTTT,CASSFGHLGNTIYF
TRBV20-1,once,-,TRBJ2-1,TGCAGTGAAGCGATTAGGGGGAACGAGCAGTTCTTC,CSEAIRGNEQFF
TRBV6-1,-,-,TRBJ2-4,TGTGCCAGCAAAAAACTAGCCAAAAACATTCAGTACTTC,CASKKLAKNIQYF
TRBV25-1,many,-,TRBJ2-3,TGTGCCAGCAGTGAACAGGGCCTACGGGCGAATACGCAGTATTTT,CASSEQGLRANTQYF
TRBV7-9,many,-,TRBJ1-4,TGTGCCAGCAGGGCCGCCGAGGGGGGCGAAAAACTGTTTTTT,CASRAAEGGEKLFF
TRBV6-5,-,TRBD1,TRBJ2-5,TGTGCCAGCAGTTACGTGGGCAGGGGGAAAGAGACCCAGTACTTC,CASSYVGRGKETQYF
TRBV2,many,-,TRBJ1-1,TGTGCCAGCAGTGAAGGGAATGATGAAGCTTTCTTT,CASSEGNDEAFF
TRBV10-2,-,-,TRBJ2-3,TGTGCCAGCAGTGAAAATACAGGGATGACAGATACGCAGTATTTT,CASSENTGMTDTQYF
TRBV7-2,-,TRBD2,TRBJ2-1,TGTGCCAGCAGCCCCGGGCCAGCGGGGGGTTACAATGAGCAGTTCTTC,CASSPGPAGGYNEQFF
TRBV7-4,once,TRBD1,TRBJ1-6,TGTGCCAGCAGCCCTGAACAGGGGAGCTCACCCCTCCACTTT,CASSPEQGSSPLHF
TRBV2,-,TRBD1,TRBJ1-1,TGTGCCAGCAGTGATGACAGGGGAGGGACTGAAGCTTTCTTT,CASSDDRGGTEAFF
TRBV24-1,many,-,TRBJ2-3,TGTGCCACCAGTCCCAGATTCACAGATACGCAGTATTTT,CATSPRFTDTQYF
TRBV7-2,-,-,TRBJ2-3,TGTGCCAGCAGCTTAAGTACAAATACGCAGTATTTT,CASSLSTNTQYF
TRBV7-8,-,TRBD1,TRBJ2-7,TGTGCCAGCAGTACAGGGGGCGAGCAGTACTTC,CASSTGGEQYF
TRBV5-1,many,TRBD1,TRBJ2-7,TGCGCCAGCAGCTTGAGGGCAGGGGGTACCTACGAGCAGTACTTC,CASSLRAGGTYEQYF
TRBV5-4,many,TRBD1,TRBJ1-5,TGTGCCAGCAGCCCAGGACAGGGCAAGGATCAGCCCCAGCATTTT,CASSPGQGKDQPQHF
TRBV24-1,few,-,TRBJ2-7,TGTGCCACCAGAGACCAATCCTACGAGCAGTACTTC,CATRDQSYEQYF
TRBV10-3,-,-,TRBJ2-5,TGTGCCATCAGTGGTACAGCCCAAGAGACCCAGTACTTC,CAISGTAQETQYF
TRBV19,-,-,TRBJ1-1,TGTGCCAGTAGTATCGTCGGGACGGACACTGAAGCTTTCTTT,CASSIVGTDTEAFF
TRBV10-3,many,TRBD2,TRBJ2-7,TGTGCCATCAGTGAGTCGACTAGCGGGGCGTACGAGCAGTACTTC,CAISESTSGAYEQYF
TRBV2,-,-,TRBJ1-6,TGTGCCAGCAGTGAATGGGGGGCGCGGAATTCACCCCTCCACTTT,CASSEWGARNSPLHF
TRBV20-1,-,TRBD2,TRBJ2-7,TGCAGTGCCACCCGAAGCGGGGGGCCCATCGACGAGCAGTACTTC,CSATRSGGPIDEQYF
TRBV24-1,many,-,TRBJ2-5,TGTGCCACCAGTGACCGGGACGGGCTCGGGACCCAGTACTTC,CATSDRDGLGTQYF